The 30 T cell receptor beta chains in this list originate from one sample, sequenced in a study of T cell responses to AZD1222 COVID-19 vaccine. The protocol was immunoSEQ multiplex PCR, while the TCRdb copy is restricted to in-frame clones and leaves out a portion. The sample carries under 110,000 clones, approximately 84% recorded once. Sample: peripheral blood, taken on day 0 of AZD1222 vaccination. The receptors come from an adult in good health.

The chain has TRBV7-9 and TRBJ2-2; 7 nucleotides match TRBD1. The J segment lost 6 bases and the V segment lost 4 bases, leaving 5 bases of the junction unmatched. The germline CDR1 and CDR2 sequences are SEHNR and FQNEAQ (reference sequence). CDR3 size: 14 residues. CDR3 DNA sequence: TGTGCCAGCAGCTCACCACAGGGGCCCGGGGAGCTGTTTTTT. Translation: CASSSPQGPGELFF.

J is TRBJ1-5 and V is TRBV7-9; D gene uncertain. The CDR3 contains 14 residues. The V end was cut by 1 base, the J end by 0 bases, with 4 bases between. Per the germline V gene, CDR1 is SEHNR and CDR2 is FQNEAQ (reference sequence). CDR3 DNA: TGTGCCAGCAGCTTAGGTAATAGCAATCAGCCCCAGCATTTT. Protein sequence: CASSLGNSNQPQHF.

This chain joins TRBV28 and TRBJ2-7; 9 positions agree with TRBD2. Germline-derived CDR1 and CDR2 are MDHEN and SYDVKM. This CDR3 contains 16 residues. V was clipped by 5 bases and J by 6 bases; unmatched bases: 14. CDR3 sequence: CASSDPRGAGGIEQYF. CDR3 coding DNA: TGTGCCAGCAGTGACCCCCGTGGAGCGGGAGGTATCGAGCAGTACTTC.

The V and J genes are TRBV5-1 and TRBJ2-1, with 7 bases fitting TRBD2. V trimming: 6 bases; J trimming: 8 bases; junction bases outside the gene matches: 8. Per the germline V gene, CDR1 is SGHRS and CDR2 is YFSETQ. This CDR3 has 13 amino acids. The CDR3 spells CASNFGGSDEQFF. The CDR3 region has the DNA TGCGCCAGCAATTTTGGCGGGAGCGATGAGCAGTTCTTC.

The table lists this clone with a count of one. V is TRBV19 and J is TRBJ2-5, with D perhaps assigned TRBD1 or TRBD2 (5 bases each). CDR3 length: 16 amino acids. V gave up 4 bases and J gave up 1 base, with 16 bases separating them. Germline V gene sequence: CDR1 LNHDA, CDR2 SQIVND (reference sequence). CDR3 coding DNA: TGTGCCAGTAGTAGGCGCGAGGGGACGGTCCAAGAGACCCAGTACTTC. It codes for CASSRREGTVQETQYF. Full variable domain (remainder filled in from reference TRBV19 and TRBJ2-5): DGGITQSPKYLFRKEGQNVTLSCEQNLNHDAMYWYRQDPGQGLRLIYYSQIVNDFQKGDIAEGYSVSREKKESFPLTVTSAQKNPTAFYLCASSRREGTVQETQYFGPGTRLLVL.

The chain has TRBV7-9 and TRBJ2-3; D possibly corresponds to TRBD1 (6 bases). The germline gives CDR1 SEHNR, CDR2 FQNEAQ (reference sequence). Trimming removed 1 base from V and 3 bases from J, with 8 bases in between. CDR3 size: 14 residues. For the CDR3, the DNA is TGTGCCAGCAGCTTAGGCCAGGGGACAGATACGCAGTATTTT. Amino acid sequence: CASSLGQGTDTQYF.

The chain couples TRBV7-8 to TRBJ1-2; D is unresolved. Germline CDR1 SGHVS, CDR2 FQNEAQ. Trimming took 0 bases from V and 5 from J, leaving 10 bases between them. The CDR3 runs to 14 residues. The CDR3 protein is CASSLAGGRYGYTF. The CDR3, as DNA: TGTGCCAGCAGCTTAGCGGGTGGCAGATATGGCTACACCTTC.

The J gene is TRBJ2-1, the V gene TRBV11-3; D is ambiguous. V gave up 1 base and J gave up 8 bases, with 9 bases separating them. The germline V gene has CDR1 SGHNT and CDR2 YENEEA. The CDR3 sequence is 13 residues long. CDR3 amino acids: CASSLGGLHEQFF. The CDR3 region has the DNA TGTGCCAGCAGCTTAGGAGGTCTCCATGAGCAGTTCTTC.

The chain links TRBV2 to TRBJ1-4; tentative D call: TRBD1 (5 bases). The CDR3 covers 14 residues. Germline V gene data show CDR1 as SNHLY and CDR2 as FYNNEI. Trimming removed 3 bases at V and 6 bases at J, with 11 bases between. CDR3 amino acids: CASSEGTEYEKLFF. In DNA, the CDR3 is TGTGCCAGCAGTGAGGGGACTGAATATGAAAAACTGTTTTTT.

The genes are TRBV6-5 and TRBJ1-1, with D possibly TRBD1 on 6 matching bases. This CDR3 has 14 residues. With 6 bases removed from V and 2 bases from J, the gap between germline ends came to 13 bases. CDR1 and CDR2 from the germline V gene are MNHEY and SVGAGI. The CDR3 DNA reads TGTGCCAGCAGGTTACAGGGAGGTAACACTGAAGCTTTCTTT. Encoded protein: CASRLQGGNTEAFF.

This clone was seen a handful of times. The chain combines TRBV24-1 with TRBJ2-1, with 9 bases lining up with TRBD1. Per the germline V gene, CDR1 is KGHDR and CDR2 is SFDVKD. Trimming removed 4 bases from V and 5 bases from J; junction bases left unmatched: 8. This CDR3 has 16 amino acids. CDR3 region: CATSESGQGLHNEQFF. CDR3 bases: TGTGCCACCAGTGAGTCGGGACAGGGTCTTCACAATGAGCAGTTCTTC.

This rearrangement joins TRBV7-9 to TRBJ2-1; TRBD2 agrees at 11 bases. V trimming: 5 bases; J trimming: 3 bases; junction bases outside the gene matches: 12. From germline, CDR1 is SEHNR and CDR2 FQNEAQ (reference sequence). CDR3 length: 18 residues. CDR3 protein: CASSLPGRLAGGYNEQFF. DNA for the CDR3: TGTGCCAGCAGCCTCCCCGGGAGGCTAGCGGGAGGCTACAATGAGCAGTTCTTC.

V and J are TRBV30 and TRBJ2-1; D is possibly TRBD2 (6 bases). Germline lookup yields CDR1 GTSNPN and CDR2 SVGIG (reference sequence). Trimming removed 3 bases from V and 14 bases from J, with 17 bases in between. The CDR3 consists of 12 residues. For the CDR3, the DNA is TGTGCCTGGAGGGGCGGGGACGGAAGGGAGTTCTTC. It yields the protein CAWRGGDGREFF.

V and J are TRBV19 and TRBJ1-2; D gene unclear. CDR1 is LNHDA, CDR2 SQIVND, per germline (reference sequence). The V and J ends lost 5 bases and 3 bases respectively, with 13 bases between them. This CDR3 comprises 14 residues. The CDR3 region is CASSVQNQDYGYTF. The CDR3 DNA follows: TGTGCCAGTAGTGTACAGAATCAGGACTATGGCTACACCTTC.

This chain uses TRBV6-5 with TRBJ2-7; 8 positions agree with TRBD1. CDR1 and CDR2 from the germline V gene are MNHEY and SVGAGI. V was pared by 5 bases and J by 4 bases, with 7 bases of the junction left unmatched. The CDR3 sequence is 14 residues long. This CDR3 reads CASSPRGRGYEQYF. The CDR3 DNA reads as TGTGCCAGCAGTCCCAGGGGGCGCGGGTACGAGCAGTACTTC.

The rearrangement links TRBV2 to TRBJ1-6; D ambiguous. The CDR3 runs 12 residues. Germline CDR1 and CDR2: SNHLY and FYNNEI. Trimming cost V 5 bases and J 10 bases, with 9 bases left between them. CDR3 sequence: CASSPLLSPLHF. CDR3 nucleotides: TGTGCCAGCAGTCCTTTGTTGTCACCCCTCCACTTT.

This clone has only a few counts. The rearrangement links TRBV5-5 to TRBJ2-1; D ambiguous. Trimming took off 1 base at V and 9 bases at J, with 14 bases between the two ends. The germline V gene has CDR1 SGHKS and CDR2 YYEKEE (reference sequence). The CDR3 runs to 14 residues. CDR3 DNA sequence: TGTGCCAGCAGCTTGAGTCAGGCACTGCCTGAGCAGTTCTTC. This codes for CASSLSQALPEQFF.

The chain is built from TRBV5-1 and TRBJ1-1; unclear D gene. The V gene's germline CDR1 is SGHRS and CDR2 YFSETQ. This CDR3 comprises 14 residues. V gave up 0 bases and J gave up 1 base, with 7 bases separating them. The CDR3 spells CASSLVSGNTEAFF. The DNA for the CDR3 is TGCGCCAGCAGCTTGGTATCAGGGAACACTGAAGCTTTCTTT.

This chain uses TRBV9 with TRBJ1-2; no firm D call. The CDR3 length is 14 residues. With 0 bases removed from V and 10 bases from J, the gap between germline ends came to 16 bases. Germline CDR1 SGDLS, CDR2 YYNGEE. CDR3 sequence reads: CASSVATRAGHYTF. The CDR3 coding sequence is TGTGCCAGCAGCGTAGCTACGAGGGCAGGCCACTACACCTTC.

This chain connects TRBV21-1 to TRBJ1-5. TRBV21-1 is recorded as a pseudogene. CDR3 length: 15 amino acids. The DNA for the CDR3 is TGTGCCAGCAGCACCCAGCGAAGGGCAGTTCAGCCCCAGCATTTT. This encodes CASSTQRRAVQPQHF.

Only one count was recorded for this clone. The V and J genes are TRBV7-8 and TRBJ2-1; D possibly corresponds to TRBD2 (5 bases). V lost 5 bases to trimming and J lost 1 base, with 15 bases between them. Germline loops: CDR1 SGHVS, CDR2 FQNEAQ. The CDR3 totals 16 residues. This CDR3 reads CASSPHAPGSYNEQFF. DNA for the CDR3: TGTGCCAGCAGCCCCCATGCTCCGGGGTCCTACAATGAGCAGTTCTTC.

This chain links TRBV18 with TRBJ1-1; TRBD1 is a possible D gene (6 bases). CDR1 and CDR2 from the germline V gene are KGHSH and LQKENI. This CDR3 is 17 amino acids long. V was pared by 3 bases and J by 1 base, with 18 bases between. The CDR3 nucleotides read TGTGCCAGCTCACCCACATTAGGGGGGGTAGGGAACACTGAAGCTTTCTTT. Amino acid sequence: CASSPTLGGVGNTEAFF.

The CDR3 here is CASSLAGYRYGYTF. The CDR3 DNA reads as TGTGCCAGCAGCTTGGCGGGGTATAGGTATGGCTACACCTTC. The rearrangement uses TRBV5-4 and TRBJ1-2; D gene uncertain. The length of the CDR3 is 14 residues. Germline-derived CDR1 and CDR2 are SGHNT and YYREEE (reference sequence). Trimming stripped 0 bases from V and 5 bases from J, with 11 bases between.

The chain recombines TRBV28 with TRBJ1-1; D is perhaps TRBD1 (5 bases). V was cut by 3 bases and J by 2 bases, with 13 bases left in between. This CDR3 spans 15 amino acids. In germline, CDR1 is MDHEN, CDR2 SYDVKM. CDR3 sequence (DNA): TGTGCCAGCAGTTTCGGGGCCATGCGAAACACTGAAGCTTTCTTT. As protein: CASSFGAMRNTEAFF.

The chain has TRBV6-1 and TRBJ2-5; 11 bases are a match to TRBD1. The CDR3 consists of 15 residues. Germline V gene sequence: CDR1 MNHNS, CDR2 SASEGT. V shed 1 base, J shed 5 bases, and the junction held 3 bases outside the gene matches. The CDR3 DNA reads TGTGCCAGCAGTGAAGGGACAGGGGGCTGGGAGACCCAGTACTTC. It specifies CASSEGTGGWETQYF.

This clone came up once. The chain is built from TRBV6-6 and TRBJ1-2, with D unresolved. Trimming left V 7 bases short and J 4 bases short, with 13 bases between. CDR3 length equals 13 residues. Germline CDR1 MNHNY, CDR2 SVGAGI (reference sequence). The CDR3 sequence is CASTKTFFYGYTF. In DNA form, the CDR3 reads TGTGCCAGCACCAAGACATTTTTCTATGGCTACACCTTC.

This clone occurred many times. V is TRBV5-1 and J is TRBJ1-2; D is perhaps TRBD1 (5 bases). CDR1 is SGHRS and CDR2 is YFSETQ in the germline V gene. The V gene lost 3 bases and the J gene lost 8 bases, with 17 bases spanning the gap. The CDR3 is 14 residues long. As DNA, the CDR3 is TGCGCCAGCAGCTCTGAAGGGGAGCGCGAGGGCTACACCTTC. Its protein is CASSSEGEREGYTF.

V usage is TRBV28 and J usage is TRBJ1-1; 9 bases are shared with TRBD1. J lost 6 bases, V lost 6 bases, and 5 bases had no gene match. CDR3 length: 13 amino acids. From germline, CDR1 is MDHEN and CDR2 SYDVKM. CDR3 DNA: TGTGCCAGCAGGGAACAGGGGGCTTCTGAAGCTTTCTTT. It specifies CASREQGASEAFF.

The genes are TRBV14 and TRBJ2-7; D is possibly TRBD2 (5 bases). Per the germline V gene, CDR1 is SGHDN and CDR2 is FVKESK. The V end was cut by 0 bases, the J end by 2 bases, with 14 bases between. The CDR3 is 16 residues long. Here the CDR3 DNA reads TGTGCCAGCAGCCAAGAGAGGGCCCTCGGCCCCTACGAGCAGTACTTC. Its protein product is CASSQERALGPYEQYF.

This chain links TRBV18 with TRBJ1-4; no reliable D call. Trimming took off 4 bases at V and 5 bases at J, with 5 bases between the two ends. Germline V CDR1 and CDR2: KGHSH, LQKENI. CDR3 size: 12 residues. In DNA form, the CDR3 reads TGTGCCAGCTCACTCCTGAATGAAAAACTGTTTTTT. As protein: CASSLLNEKLFF.